These T cell receptor beta chains were read from a single sample in a study of identifying expanded T cells in peripheral blood. TCRdb keeps only in-frame clones here, not all; method: immunoSEQ multiplex PCR. Found here are 75,000 to 100,000 clones, around nine tenths of them singletons; the top ten hold about 3%. Sequenced: blood. Receptors were obtained from a person aged 18 to 75 in good health. Each CDR3 is given with its conserved first and last residue. A D gene is named only where the DNA matches it firmly. Size is stated for part of the rows, as once, few or many counts, or as a class when the clone is expanded.

TRBJ2-7,.,TRBV27,.,TGTGCCAGCAGTTTAAGAGATTTGGAGGGCTACGAGCAGTACTTC,CASSLRDLEGYEQYF
TRBJ2-7,.,TRBV28,TRBD1,TGTGCCAGCAGTTTACGGACAGGGTGGGGTTCGCAGTACTTC,CASSLRTGWGSQYF
TRBJ2-7,.,TRBV28,TRBD1,TGTGCCAGCAGTTTCCCGGGACAGGGCTCCTACGAGCAGTACTTC,CASSFPGQGSYEQYF
TRBJ1-1,once,TRBV2,.,TGTGCCAGCAGTGATGAGCGGAAAACCACTGAAGCTTTCTTT,CASSDERKTTEAFF
TRBJ2-7,.,TRBV6-5,.,TGTGCCAGCGCCCCACCAGGGGGGTACTCCTACGAGCAGTACTTC,CASAPPGGYSYEQYF
TRBJ2-5,.,TRBV5-1,.,TGCGCCAGCAGCTCGAACGCGGGACCTCAAGAGACCCAGTACTTC,CASSSNAGPQETQYF
TRBJ2-7,.,TRBV7-9,.,TGTGCCAGCAGCTTAAAGGGGGGAATTGGAACCTACGAGCAGTACTTC,CASSLKGGIGTYEQYF
TRBJ2-7,few,TRBV7-2,.,TGTGCCAGCAGCTTAGGGTTTACGGGGGTGGCCGAGCAGTACTTC,CASSLGFTGVAEQYF
TRBJ2-7,once,TRBV5-5,.,TGTGCCAGCAGCGCGGCACCATCAGCGGCGTACGAGCAGTACTTC,CASSAAPSAAYEQYF
TRBJ2-7,.,TRBV11-2,.,TGTGCCAGCAGCTTAGTCCGGACCGCTAATGAGCAGTACTTC,CASSLVRTANEQYF
TRBJ2-7,.,TRBV7-2,.,TGTGCCAGCAGCCCATCGACAGCCTCCTACGAGCAGTACTTC,CASSPSTASYEQYF